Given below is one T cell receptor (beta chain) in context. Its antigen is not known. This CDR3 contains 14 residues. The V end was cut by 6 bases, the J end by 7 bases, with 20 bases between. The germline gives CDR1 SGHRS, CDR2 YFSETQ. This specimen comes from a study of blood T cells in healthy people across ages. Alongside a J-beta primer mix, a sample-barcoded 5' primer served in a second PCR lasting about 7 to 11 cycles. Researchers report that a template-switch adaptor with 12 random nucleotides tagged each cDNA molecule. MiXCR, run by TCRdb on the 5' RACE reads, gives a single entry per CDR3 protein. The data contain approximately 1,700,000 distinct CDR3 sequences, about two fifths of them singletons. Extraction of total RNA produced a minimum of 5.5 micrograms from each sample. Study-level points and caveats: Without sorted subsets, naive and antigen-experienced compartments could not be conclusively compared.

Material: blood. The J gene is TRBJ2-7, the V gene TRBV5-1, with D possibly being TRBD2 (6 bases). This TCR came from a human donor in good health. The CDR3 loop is CASIYSAGYNEQYF. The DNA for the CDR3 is TGCGCCAGCATTTATAGTGCGGGGTACAATGAGCAGTACTTC.